This T cell receptor beta chain emerged from a study of T cells after yellow fever vaccination (dated by TCRdb to the late 2010s). Regarding the research as a whole: Libraries from fractions with low cell numbers were prepared with the SMART-Seq v4 Ultra Low Input RNA kit. To follow T-cell clones before and after both primary and booster YFV17D yellow fever vaccination, bulk TCR alpha and beta repertoires underwent longitudinal sequencing. Bulk PBMC replicates and cell subsets were isolated from blood drawn at multiple timepoints before and after both primary and secondary immunization. Two healthy male donors, one aged 18 to 30 and one aged 30 to 40 years, were included in the cohort.

As regards this clonotype: Its antigen remains undetermined. Per-base quality was not reported, and no clone a single base away is much larger than it.

V and J are trimmed by 2 bases and 4 bases, and the gene matches miss 7 bases of the junction. CDR1 and CDR2, looked up from the germline V gene, are SQVTM and ANQGSEA. Taken from cysteine to phenylalanine, the CDR3 has 15 residues. Just the 45-base CDR3 DNA is kept, in frame starting at base 1. This sample's treatment or condition label indicates: live attenuated yellow fever vaccine strain. At every blood-draw timepoint, two biological replicates of bulk PBMCs were collected. PBMCs were isolated from peripheral blood using a standard Ficoll-Paque protocol. RNA was extracted with TriZol from bulk PBMCs, CD4 and CD8 fractions, and dextramer-positive and dextramer-negative fractions. Synthesis of TCR cDNA relied on 5'RACE template switching, a step that introduced a universal primer site along with unique molecular identifiers. cDNA synthesis was primed from both the TCR alpha and TCR beta constant segments. Two PCR steps were used to amplify libraries, with sample barcodes and sequencing adapters being added in the second step. Libraries were sequenced on Illumina HiSeq 2500 (2x100 bp) or NovaSeq (2x150 bp). The original pipeline was this. Reads were demultiplexed and collapsed into UMI consensus sequences with MIGEC, and V(D)J alignment was performed with MiXCR. Vaccine-responding clonotypes were defined with edgeR using replicate PBMC samples, requiring FDR below 0.01 and a log2 fold change above 5 up to day 15. Each bulk clonotype received a CD4 or CD8 identity based on whether the sequenced CD4 or CD8 repertoire contained that clonotype at higher abundance. The public reads were reanalyzed by TCRdb: fastp trimming at Q25, MiXCR alignment, in-frame beta chains only. Merged by CDR3 protein, the rows form single entries marked with the most common genes and DNA. It is TCRdb's table, rather than the study itself, that gives the V and J calls and clone size. A total of some 560,000 distinct CDR3 sequences appear in this sample, over 15% of them only once. Of the sample, around 15% is held by the ten largest clones.

Overall study outcomes, separate from this receptor: Because abundant contaminating clonotypes from the bulk population could be contained in FACS-sorted repertoires, computational filtering was required. A small share of clonotypes was detected in both CD4 and CD8 compartments, with the overlap likely arising from convergent recombination. After the booster, most of the clones that had expanded following primary vaccination were detected again (almost 98% of CD4 and more than 85% of CD8), which suggests that memory was broadly maintained. Compared with the primary T-cell response, the secondary T-cell response was faster but weaker, reaching its peak on day 5 rather than on day 15. Only a couple of donors were included in the study, so the extent to which the findings can be generalized is limited.

This material consisted of PBMCs, taken 15 days after the yellow fever booster vaccination. In this chain, TRBV29-1 is recombined with TRBJ2-2, with 7 central nucleotides matching TRBD1. The source of this sequence is a man aged 25 to 40 who received the YFV17D yellow fever vaccine. The DNA sequence is as follows: TGCAGCGTTGAATACAGGGGTTTTGGCACCGGGGAGCTGTTTTTT. This is translated as CSVEYRGFGTGELFF.